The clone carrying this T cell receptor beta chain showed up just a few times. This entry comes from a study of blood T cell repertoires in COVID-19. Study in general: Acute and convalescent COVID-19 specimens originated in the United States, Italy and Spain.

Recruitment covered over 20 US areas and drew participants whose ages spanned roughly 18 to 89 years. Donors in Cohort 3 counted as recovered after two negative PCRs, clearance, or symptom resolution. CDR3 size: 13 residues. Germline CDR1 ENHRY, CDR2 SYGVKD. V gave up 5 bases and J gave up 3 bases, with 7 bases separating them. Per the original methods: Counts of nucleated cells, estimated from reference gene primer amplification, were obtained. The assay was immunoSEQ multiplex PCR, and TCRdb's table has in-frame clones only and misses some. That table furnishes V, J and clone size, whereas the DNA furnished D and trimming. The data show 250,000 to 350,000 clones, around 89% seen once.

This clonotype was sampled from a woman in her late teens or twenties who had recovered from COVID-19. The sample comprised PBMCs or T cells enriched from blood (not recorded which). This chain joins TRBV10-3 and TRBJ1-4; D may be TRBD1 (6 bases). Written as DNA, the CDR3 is TGTGCCATCAGTCAGGGGTCTAATGAAAAACTGTTTTTT. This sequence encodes CAISQGSNEKLFF.